This entry lists 6 T cell receptor beta chains sequenced from one sample in a study of blood T cell repertoires in COVID-19. Generated by immunoSEQ multiplex PCR, the TCRdb table keeps only in-frame clones and is missing some. Of 140,000 to 150,000 clones listed, approximately 85% are singletons. Sequences were obtained from peripheral blood. All receptors derive from a human donor with acute or convalescent COVID-19. The donor label of this sample is uncertain.

The chain has TRBV6-5 and TRBJ2-3; D is ambiguous. The CDR3 is made up of 13 amino acids. Per germline, CDR1 MNHEY and CDR2 SVGAGI. V lost 2 bases and J 0 bases, leaving 3 bases between the germline ends. The CDR3 bases are TGTGCCAGCAGTTACCCTAGCACAGATACGCAGTATTTT. This encodes CASSYPSTDTQYF.

The rearrangement joins TRBV6-5 to TRBJ2-5; maybe TRBD1 (6 bases). Trimming left V 6 bases short and J 4 bases short, with 18 bases between. Germline V gene sequence: CDR1 MNHEY, CDR2 SVGAGI. The CDR3 is made up of 15 amino acids. Written as DNA, the CDR3 is TGTGCCAGCAGCCCCTATCAGGGGTCGGGAGAGACCCAGTACTTC. Its protein is CASSPYQGSGETQYF.

This chain links TRBV3-1 (or the pseudogene TRBV3-2) with TRBJ2-5; 12 positions agree with TRBD2. The V segment lost 0 bases and the J segment 13 bases; nucleotides outside the gene matches: 6. Germline-derived CDR1 and CDR2 are LGHDT and YNNKEL (reference sequence). This CDR3 region has 14 residues. CDR3 residues: CASSQDTSGRILYF. CDR3 in DNA: TGTGCCAGCAGCCAAGACACTAGCGGGAGGATTCTGTACTTC.

This clone was found a few times. The rearrangement uses TRBV7-9 and TRBJ1-4; 7 bases line up with TRBD1. The junction had 10 bases not matched to a gene; V was cut back by 5 bases and J by 4 bases. Germline V CDR1 and CDR2: SEHNR, FQNEAQ (reference sequence). This CDR3 region has 16 residues. Here the CDR3 reads CASSQRSGQLNEKLFF. CDR3 nucleotide sequence: TGTGCCAGCAGCCAAAGGTCGGGACAGCTTAATGAAAAACTGTTTTTT.

The CDR3 sequence is CASSFSGGAYKTQYF. The CDR3 coding sequence is TGTGCCAGCAGCTTTAGCGGGGGGGCGTATAAGACCCAGTACTTC. The chain carries TRBV7-8 and TRBJ2-5, with 11 bases that match TRBD2. V shed 3 bases, J shed 6 bases, and the junction held 6 bases outside the gene matches. The CDR3 consists of 15 residues. The germline gives CDR1 SGHVS, CDR2 FQNEAQ.

The chain employs TRBV7-8 and TRBJ2-4; the D gene is possibly TRBD1 (5 bases). The germline CDR1 and CDR2 sequences are SGHVS and FQNEAQ. V was shortened by 1 base and J by 0 bases, with 10 bases between the two germline ends. This CDR3 contains 16 residues. The CDR3, as DNA: TGTGCCAGCAGCTTAGGGCGGACACCAGCCAAAAACATTCAGTACTTC. Translation gives CASSLGRTPAKNIQYF.